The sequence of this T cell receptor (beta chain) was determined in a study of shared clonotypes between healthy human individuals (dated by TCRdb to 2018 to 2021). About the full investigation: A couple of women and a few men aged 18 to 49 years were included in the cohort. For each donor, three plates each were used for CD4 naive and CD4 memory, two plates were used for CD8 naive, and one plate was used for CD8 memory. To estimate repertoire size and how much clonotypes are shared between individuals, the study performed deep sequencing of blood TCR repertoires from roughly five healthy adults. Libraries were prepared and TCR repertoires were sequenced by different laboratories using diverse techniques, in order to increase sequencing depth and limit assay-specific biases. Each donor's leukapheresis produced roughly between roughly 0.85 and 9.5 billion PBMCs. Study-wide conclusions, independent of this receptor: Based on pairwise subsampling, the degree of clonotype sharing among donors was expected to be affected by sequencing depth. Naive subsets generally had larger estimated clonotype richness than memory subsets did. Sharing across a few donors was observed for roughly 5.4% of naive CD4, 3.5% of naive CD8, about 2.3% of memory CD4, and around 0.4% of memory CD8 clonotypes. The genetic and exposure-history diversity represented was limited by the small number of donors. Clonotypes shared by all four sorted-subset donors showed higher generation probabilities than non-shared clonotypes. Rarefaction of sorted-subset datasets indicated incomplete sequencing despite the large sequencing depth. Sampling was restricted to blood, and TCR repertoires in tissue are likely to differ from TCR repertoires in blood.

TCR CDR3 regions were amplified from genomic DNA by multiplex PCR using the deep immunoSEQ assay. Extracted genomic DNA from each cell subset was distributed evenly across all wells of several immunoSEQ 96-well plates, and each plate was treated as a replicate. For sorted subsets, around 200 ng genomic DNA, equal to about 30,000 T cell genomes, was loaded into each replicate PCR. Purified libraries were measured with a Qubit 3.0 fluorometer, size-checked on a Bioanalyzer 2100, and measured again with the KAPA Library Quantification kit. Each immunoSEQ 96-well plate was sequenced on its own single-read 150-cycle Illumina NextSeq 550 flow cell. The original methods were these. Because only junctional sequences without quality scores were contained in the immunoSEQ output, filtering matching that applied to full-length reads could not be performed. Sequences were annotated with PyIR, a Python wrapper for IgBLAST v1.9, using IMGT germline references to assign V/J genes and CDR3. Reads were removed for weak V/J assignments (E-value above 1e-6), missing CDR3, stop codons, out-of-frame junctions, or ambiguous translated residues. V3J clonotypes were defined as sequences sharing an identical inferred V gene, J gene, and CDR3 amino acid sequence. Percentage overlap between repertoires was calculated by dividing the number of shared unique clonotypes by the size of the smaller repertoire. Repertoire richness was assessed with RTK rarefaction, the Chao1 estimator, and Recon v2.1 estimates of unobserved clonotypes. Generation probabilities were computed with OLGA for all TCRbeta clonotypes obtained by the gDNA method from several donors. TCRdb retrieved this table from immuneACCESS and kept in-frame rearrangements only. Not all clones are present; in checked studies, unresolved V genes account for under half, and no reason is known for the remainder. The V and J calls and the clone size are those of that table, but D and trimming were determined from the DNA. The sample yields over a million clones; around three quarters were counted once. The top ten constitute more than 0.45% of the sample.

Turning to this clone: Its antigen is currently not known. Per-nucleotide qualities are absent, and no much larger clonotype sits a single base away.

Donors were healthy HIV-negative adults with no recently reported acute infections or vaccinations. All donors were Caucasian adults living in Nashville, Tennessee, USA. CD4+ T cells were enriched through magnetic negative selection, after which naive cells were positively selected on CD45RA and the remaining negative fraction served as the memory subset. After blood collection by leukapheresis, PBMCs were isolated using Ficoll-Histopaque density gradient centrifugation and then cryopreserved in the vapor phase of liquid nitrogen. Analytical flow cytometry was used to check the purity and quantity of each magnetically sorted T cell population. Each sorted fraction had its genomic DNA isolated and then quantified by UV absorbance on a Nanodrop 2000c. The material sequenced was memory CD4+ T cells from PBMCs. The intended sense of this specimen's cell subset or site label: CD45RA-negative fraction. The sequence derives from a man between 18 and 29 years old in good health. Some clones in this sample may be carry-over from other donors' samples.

The CDR3 reads as follows: CASSFPGTSGTDTQYF. The nucleotide sequence reads TGCGCCAGCAGCTTCCCCGGGACTAGCGGCACAGATACGCAGTATTTT. The chain is encoded by TRBV5-1 joined to TRBJ2-3, and 10 junction bases match TRBD2. The CDR3 contains 16 residues, cysteine and phenylalanine counted. CDR3 DNA only is kept here, 48 bases in frame from base 1. Based on the germline V gene, the CDR1 and CDR2 sequences are SGHRS and YFSETQ. Unmatched junction bases come to 4, with V trimmed by 2 bases and J by 1 base.